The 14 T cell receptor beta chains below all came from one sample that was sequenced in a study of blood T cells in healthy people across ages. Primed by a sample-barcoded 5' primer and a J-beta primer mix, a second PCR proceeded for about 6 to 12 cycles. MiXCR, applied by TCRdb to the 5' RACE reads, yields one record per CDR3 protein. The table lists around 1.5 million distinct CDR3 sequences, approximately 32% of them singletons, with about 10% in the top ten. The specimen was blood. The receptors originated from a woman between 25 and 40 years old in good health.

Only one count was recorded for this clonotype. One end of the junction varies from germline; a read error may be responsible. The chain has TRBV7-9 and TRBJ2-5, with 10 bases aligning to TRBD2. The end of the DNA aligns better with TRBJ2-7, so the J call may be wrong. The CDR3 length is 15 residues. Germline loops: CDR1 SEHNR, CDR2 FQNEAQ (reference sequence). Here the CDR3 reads CTSSMRLAGVNEQYF. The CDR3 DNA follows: TGTACCAGCAGTATGAGGCTAGCGGGAGTTAACGAGCAGTACTTC.

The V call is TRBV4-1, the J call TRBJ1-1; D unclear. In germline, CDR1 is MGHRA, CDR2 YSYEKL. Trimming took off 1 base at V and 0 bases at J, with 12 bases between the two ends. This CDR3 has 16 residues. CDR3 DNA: TGCGCCAGCAGCCAAGGACCCGGGGTTATGAACACTGAAGCTTTCTTT. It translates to CASSQGPGVMNTEAFF.

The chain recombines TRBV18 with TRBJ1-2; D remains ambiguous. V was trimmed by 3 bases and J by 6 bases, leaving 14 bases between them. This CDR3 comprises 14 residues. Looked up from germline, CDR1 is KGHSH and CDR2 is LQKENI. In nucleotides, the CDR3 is TGTGCCAGCTCACCCCAAGACGCTTCTAATGGCTACACCTTC. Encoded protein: CASSPQDASNGYTF.

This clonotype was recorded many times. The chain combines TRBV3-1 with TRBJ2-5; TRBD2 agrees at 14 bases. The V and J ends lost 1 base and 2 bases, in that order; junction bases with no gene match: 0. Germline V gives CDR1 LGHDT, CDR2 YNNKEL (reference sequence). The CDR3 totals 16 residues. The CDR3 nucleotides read TGTGCCAGCAGCCAAGGACTAGCGGGGGGGCAAGAGACCCAGTACTTC. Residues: CASSQGLAGGQETQYF.

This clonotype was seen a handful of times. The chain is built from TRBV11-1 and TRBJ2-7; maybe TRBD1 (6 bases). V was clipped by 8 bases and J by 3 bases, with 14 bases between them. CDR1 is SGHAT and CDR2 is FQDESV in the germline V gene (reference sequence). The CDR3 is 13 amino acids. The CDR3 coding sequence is TGTGCCAGCGCTGGGGGCACCTACTACGAGCAGTACTTC. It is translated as CASAGGTYYEQYF. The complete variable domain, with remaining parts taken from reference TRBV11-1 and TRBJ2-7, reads EAEVAQSPRYKITEKSQAVAFWCDPISGHATLYWYRQILGQGPELLVQFQDESVVDDSQLPKDRFSAERLKGVDSTLKIQPAELGDSAMYLCASAGGTYYEQYFGPGTRLTVT.

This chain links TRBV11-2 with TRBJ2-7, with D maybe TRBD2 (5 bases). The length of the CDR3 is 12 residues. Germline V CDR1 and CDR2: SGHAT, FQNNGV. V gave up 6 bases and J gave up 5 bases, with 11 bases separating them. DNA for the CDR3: TGTGCCAGCAGGGACCCGGGGAACGAGCAGTACTTC. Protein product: CASRDPGNEQYF.

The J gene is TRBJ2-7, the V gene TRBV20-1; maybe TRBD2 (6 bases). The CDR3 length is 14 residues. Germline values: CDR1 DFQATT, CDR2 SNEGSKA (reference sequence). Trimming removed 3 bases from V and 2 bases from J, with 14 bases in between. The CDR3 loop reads CSASRGTPTYEQYF. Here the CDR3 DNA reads TGCAGTGCTAGCCGCGGGACCCCGACCTACGAGCAGTACTTC.

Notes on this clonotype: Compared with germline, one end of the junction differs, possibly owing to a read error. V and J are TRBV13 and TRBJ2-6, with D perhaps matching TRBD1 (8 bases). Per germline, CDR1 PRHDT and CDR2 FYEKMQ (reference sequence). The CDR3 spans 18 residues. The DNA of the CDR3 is TGCGCCAGCAGCCAGAGCGGGACAGGCCCCTCTGGGGCCAACGTCCGGACTTTC. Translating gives CASSQSGTGPSGANVRTF.

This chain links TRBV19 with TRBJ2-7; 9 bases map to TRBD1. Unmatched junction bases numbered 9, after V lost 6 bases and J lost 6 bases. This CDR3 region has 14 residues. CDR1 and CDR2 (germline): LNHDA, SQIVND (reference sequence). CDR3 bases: TGTGCCAGTAGCGCCGGGACAGGGACGTTCGAGCAGTACTTC. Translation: CASSAGTGTFEQYF.

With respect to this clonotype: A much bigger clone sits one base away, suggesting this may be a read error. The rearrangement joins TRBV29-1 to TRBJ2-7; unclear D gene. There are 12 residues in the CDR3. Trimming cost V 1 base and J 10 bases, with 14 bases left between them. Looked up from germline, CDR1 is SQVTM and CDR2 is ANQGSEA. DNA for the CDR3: TGCAGCGTTGAAGCCTTCCAAGAGGCCCAGTACTTC. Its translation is CSVEAFQEAQYF.

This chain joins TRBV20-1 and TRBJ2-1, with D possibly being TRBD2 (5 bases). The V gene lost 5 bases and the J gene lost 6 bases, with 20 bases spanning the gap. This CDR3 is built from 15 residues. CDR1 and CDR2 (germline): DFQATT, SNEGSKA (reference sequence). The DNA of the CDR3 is TGCAGTGCTGGGTTCCTAGGGTGGAGGCCCAATGAGCAGTTCTTC. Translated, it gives CSAGFLGWRPNEQFF.

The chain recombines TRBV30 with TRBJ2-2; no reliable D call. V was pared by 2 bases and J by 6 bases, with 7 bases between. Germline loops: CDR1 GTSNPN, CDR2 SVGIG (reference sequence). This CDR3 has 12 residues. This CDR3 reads CAWSPVAGELFF. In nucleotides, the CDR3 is TGTGCCTGGAGTCCCGTAGCCGGGGAGCTGTTTTTT.

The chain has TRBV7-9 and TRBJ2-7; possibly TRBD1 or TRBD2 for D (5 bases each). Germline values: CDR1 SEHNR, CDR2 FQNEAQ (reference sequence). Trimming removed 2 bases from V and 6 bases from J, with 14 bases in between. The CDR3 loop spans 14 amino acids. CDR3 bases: TGTGCCAGCAGCTTACTCGGGACGTTTAGCGAGCAGTACTTC. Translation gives CASSLLGTFSEQYF.

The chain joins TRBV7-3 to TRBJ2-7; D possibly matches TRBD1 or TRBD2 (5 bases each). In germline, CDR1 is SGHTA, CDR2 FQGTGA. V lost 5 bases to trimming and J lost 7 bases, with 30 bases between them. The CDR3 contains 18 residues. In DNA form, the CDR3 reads TGTGCCAGCAGCAAATGGGGGATGCCCCTGCAGGCCTCGGAGGAGCAGTACTTC. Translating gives CASSKWGMPLQASEEQYF.